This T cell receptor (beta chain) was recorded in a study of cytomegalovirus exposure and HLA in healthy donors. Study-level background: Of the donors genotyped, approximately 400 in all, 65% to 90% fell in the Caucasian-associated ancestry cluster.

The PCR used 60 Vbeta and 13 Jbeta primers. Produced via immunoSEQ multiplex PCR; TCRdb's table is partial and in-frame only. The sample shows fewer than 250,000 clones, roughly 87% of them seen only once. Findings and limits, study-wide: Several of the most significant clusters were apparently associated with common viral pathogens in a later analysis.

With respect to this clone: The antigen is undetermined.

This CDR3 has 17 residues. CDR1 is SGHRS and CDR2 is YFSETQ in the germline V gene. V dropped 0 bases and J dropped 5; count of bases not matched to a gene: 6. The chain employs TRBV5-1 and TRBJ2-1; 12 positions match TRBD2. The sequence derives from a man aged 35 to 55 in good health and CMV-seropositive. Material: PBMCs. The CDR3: CASSLGVGLAGNNEQFF. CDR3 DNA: TGCGCCAGCAGCTTGGGGGTAGGACTAGCGGGGAACAATGAGCAGTTCTTC.